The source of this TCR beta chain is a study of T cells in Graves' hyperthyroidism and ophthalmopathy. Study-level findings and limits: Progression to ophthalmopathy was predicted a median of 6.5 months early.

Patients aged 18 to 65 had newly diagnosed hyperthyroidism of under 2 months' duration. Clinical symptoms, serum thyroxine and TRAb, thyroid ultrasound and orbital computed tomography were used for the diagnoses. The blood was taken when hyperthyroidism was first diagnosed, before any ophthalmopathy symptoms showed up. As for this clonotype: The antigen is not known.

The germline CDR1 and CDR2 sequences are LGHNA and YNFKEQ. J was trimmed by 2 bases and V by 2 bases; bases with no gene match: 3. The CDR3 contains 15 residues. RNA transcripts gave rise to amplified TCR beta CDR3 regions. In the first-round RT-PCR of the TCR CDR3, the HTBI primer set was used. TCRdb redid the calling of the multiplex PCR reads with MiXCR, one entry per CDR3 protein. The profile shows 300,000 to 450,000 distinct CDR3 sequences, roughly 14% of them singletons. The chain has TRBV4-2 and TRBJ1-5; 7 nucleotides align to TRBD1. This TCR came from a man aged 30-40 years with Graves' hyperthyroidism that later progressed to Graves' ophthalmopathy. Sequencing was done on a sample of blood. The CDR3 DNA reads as TGTGCCAGCAGCCAAAGGGGGCGGGGCAATCAGCCCCAGCATTTT. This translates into CASSQRGRGNQPQHF.